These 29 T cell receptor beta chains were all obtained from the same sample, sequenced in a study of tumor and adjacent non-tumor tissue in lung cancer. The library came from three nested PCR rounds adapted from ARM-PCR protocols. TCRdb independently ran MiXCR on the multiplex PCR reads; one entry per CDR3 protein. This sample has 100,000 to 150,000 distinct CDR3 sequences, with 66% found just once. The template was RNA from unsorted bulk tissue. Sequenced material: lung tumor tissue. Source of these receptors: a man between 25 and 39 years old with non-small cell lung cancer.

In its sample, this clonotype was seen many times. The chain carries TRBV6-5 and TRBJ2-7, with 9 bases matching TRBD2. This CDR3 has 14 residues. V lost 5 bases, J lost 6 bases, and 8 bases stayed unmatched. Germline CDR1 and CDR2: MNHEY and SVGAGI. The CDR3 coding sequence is TGTGCCAGCAGTCACAGGACTAGCGTTCGCGAGCAGTACTTC. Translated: CASSHRTSVREQYF.

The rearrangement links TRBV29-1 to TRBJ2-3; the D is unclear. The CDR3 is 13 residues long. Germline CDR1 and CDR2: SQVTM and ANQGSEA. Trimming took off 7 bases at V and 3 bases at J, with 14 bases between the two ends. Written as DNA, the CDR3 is TGCAGCGGATTTCTACTTGGGACAGATACGCAGTATTTT. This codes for CSGFLLGTDTQYF.

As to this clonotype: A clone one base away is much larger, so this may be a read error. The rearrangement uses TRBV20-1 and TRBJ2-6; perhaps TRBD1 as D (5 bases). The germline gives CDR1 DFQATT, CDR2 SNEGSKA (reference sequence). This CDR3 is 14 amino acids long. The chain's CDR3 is CSARAGSGANILTF. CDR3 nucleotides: TGCAGTGCTAGAGCGGGCTCTGGGGCCAACATCCTGACTTTC.

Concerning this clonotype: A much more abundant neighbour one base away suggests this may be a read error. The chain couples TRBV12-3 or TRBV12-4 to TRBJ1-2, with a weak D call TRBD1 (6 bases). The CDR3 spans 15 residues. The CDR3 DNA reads TGTGCCAGCAGATTAGCGCCGGGGGCACCTGTTGGCTACACCTTC. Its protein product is CASRLAPGAPVGYTF.

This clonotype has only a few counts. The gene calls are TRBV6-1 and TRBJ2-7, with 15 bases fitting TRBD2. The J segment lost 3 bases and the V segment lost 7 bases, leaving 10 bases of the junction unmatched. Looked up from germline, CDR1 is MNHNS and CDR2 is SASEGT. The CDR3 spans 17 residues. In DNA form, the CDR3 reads TGTGCCAGCACCAACCTAAAGGGACTAGCGGGAGGCTACGAGCAGTACTTC. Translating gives CASTNLKGLAGGYEQYF.

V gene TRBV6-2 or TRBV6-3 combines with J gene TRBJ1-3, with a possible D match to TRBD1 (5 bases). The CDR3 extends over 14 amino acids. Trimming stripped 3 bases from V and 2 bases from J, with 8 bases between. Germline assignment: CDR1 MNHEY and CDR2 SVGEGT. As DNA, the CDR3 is TGTGCCAGCAGTTATGGGACTACTGGAAACACCATATATTTT. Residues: CASSYGTTGNTIYF.

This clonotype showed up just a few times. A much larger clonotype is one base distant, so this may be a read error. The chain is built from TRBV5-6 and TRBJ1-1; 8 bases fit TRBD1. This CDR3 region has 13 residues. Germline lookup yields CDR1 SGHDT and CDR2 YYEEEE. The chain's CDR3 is CTSSLDRATEAFF. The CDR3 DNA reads TGTACCAGCAGCTTGGACAGGGCCACTGAAGCTTTCTTT.

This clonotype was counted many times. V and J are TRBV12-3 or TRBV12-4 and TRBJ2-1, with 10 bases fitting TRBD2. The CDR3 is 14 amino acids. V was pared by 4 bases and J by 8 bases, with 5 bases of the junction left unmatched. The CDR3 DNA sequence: TGTGCCAGCAGTTGGAGCGGGGGGGCGGATGAGCAGTTCTTC. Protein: CASSWSGGADEQFF.

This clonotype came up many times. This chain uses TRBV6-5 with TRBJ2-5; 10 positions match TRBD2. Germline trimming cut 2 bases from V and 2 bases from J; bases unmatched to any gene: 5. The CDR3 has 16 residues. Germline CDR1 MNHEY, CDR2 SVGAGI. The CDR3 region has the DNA TGTGCCAGCAGTTACGGTACAGCGGGGGGGCAAGAGACCCAGTACTTC. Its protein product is CASSYGTAGGQETQYF.

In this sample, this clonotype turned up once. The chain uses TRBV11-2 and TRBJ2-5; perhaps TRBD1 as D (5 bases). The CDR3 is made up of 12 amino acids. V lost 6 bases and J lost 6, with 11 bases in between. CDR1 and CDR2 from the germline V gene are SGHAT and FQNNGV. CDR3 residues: CASSHRLKTQYF. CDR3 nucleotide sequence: TGTGCCAGCAGTCACAGGCTCAAGACCCAGTACTTC. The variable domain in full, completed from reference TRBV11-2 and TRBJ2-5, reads EAGVAQSPRYKIIEKRQSVAFWCNPISGHATLYWYQQILGQGPKLLIQFQNNGVVDDSQLPKDRFSAERLKGVDSTLKIQPAKLEDSAVYLCASSHRLKTQYFGPGTRLLVL.

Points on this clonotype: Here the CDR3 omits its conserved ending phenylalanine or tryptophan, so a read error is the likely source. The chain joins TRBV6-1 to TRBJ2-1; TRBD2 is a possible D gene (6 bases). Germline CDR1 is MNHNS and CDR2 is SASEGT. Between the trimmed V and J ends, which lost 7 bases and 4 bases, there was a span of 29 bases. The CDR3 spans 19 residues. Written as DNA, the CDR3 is TGTGCCAGCATGAGTCGGGCTAGCGCCGCCCATGAGGGTTACAATGAGCAGTTCTCC. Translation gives CASMSRASAAHEGYNEQFS.

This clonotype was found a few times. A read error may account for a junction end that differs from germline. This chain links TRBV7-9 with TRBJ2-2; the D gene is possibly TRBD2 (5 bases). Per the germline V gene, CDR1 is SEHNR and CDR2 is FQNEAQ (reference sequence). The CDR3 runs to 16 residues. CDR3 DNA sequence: TGTGCTAGCAGCTTAACTCCGGCCGCGAACACCGGGGAGCTGCTTTTT. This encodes CASSLTPAANTGELLF.

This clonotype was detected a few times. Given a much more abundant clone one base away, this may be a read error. The CDR3 nucleotides read TGTGTCTGGAGTAAACAGGACAATGAGCAGTTCTTC. This codes for CVWSKQDNEQFF. The chain joins TRBV30 to TRBJ2-1, with TRBD1 as a possible D gene (5 bases). Germline V CDR1 and CDR2: GTSNPN, SVGIG (reference sequence). This CDR3 is built from 12 residues.

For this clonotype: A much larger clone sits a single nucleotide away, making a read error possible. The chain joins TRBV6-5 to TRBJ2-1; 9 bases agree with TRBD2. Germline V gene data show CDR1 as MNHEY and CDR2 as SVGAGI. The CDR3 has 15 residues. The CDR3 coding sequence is TGTACCAGCAGTTCAGGACTAGCGAGTTACAATGAGCAGTTCTTC. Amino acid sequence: CTSSSGLASYNEQFF.

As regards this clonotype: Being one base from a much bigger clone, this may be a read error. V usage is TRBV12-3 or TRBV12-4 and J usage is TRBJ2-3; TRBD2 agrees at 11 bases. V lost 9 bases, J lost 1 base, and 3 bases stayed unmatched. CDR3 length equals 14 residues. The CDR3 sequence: CARRGLAGTDTQYF. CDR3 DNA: TGTGCCAGACGGGGACTAGCGGGCACAGATACGCAGTATTTT.

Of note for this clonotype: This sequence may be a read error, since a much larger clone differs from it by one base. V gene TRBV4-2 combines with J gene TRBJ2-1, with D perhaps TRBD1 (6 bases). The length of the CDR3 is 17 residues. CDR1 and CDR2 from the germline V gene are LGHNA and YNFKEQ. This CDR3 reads CAGSQDFRGSGANEQFF. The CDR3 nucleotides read TGTGCCGGCAGCCAAGATTTTCGTGGGTCAGGGGCAAATGAGCAGTTCTTC.

CDR3 protein: CASSPRQGTYNEQFF. The CDR3, as DNA: TGTGCCAGCAGCCCTCGACAGGGGACTTACAATGAGCAGTTCTTC. V usage is TRBV5-4 and J usage is TRBJ2-1, with 8 bases lining up with TRBD1. The V segment lost 4 bases and the J segment 4 bases; nucleotides outside the gene matches: 7. The germline gives CDR1 SGHNT, CDR2 YYREEE (reference sequence). This CDR3 comprises 15 residues.

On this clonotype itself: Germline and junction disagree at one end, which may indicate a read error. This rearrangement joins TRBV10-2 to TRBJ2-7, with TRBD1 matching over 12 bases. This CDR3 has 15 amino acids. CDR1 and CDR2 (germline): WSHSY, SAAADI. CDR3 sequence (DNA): TGCACCAGCAGTGCGGGACAGGGGGCCCGCTACGATCAGTACTTC. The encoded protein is CTSSAGQGARYDQYF.

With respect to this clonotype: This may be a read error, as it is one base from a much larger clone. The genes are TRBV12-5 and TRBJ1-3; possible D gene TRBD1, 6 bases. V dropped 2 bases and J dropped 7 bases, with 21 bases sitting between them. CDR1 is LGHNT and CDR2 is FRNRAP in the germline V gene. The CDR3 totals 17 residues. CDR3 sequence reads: CASGLLVRSDQGNTIYF. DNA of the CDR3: TGTGCTAGTGGTTTGCTAGTACGGAGTGACCAGGGGAACACCATATATTTT.

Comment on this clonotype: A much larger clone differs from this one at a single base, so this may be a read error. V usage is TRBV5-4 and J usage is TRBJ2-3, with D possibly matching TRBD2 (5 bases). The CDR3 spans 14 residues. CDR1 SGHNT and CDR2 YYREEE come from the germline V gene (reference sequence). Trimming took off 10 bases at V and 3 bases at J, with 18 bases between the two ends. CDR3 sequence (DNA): TGTGCCCATCCCATAGCGAGAGGGACAGATACGCAGTATTTT. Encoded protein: CAHPIARGTDTQYF.

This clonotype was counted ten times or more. DNA of the CDR3: TGCGCCAGCAGCCAATCAGGGGCAAATGAAAAACTGTTTTTT. Translating gives CASSQSGANEKLFF. The V gene is TRBV4-3, the J gene TRBJ1-4; D may be TRBD1 (6 bases). Germline CDR1 is LGHNA and CDR2 is YSLEER. The V end was cut by 2 bases, the J end by 5 bases, with 9 bases between. The CDR3 is 14 amino acids.

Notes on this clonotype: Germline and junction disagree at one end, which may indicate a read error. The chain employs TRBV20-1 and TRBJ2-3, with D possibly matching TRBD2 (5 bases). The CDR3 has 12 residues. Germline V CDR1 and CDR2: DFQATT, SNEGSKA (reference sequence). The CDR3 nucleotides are TGCGGTGCTAGAGAGGGCACAGATATGCAGTATTTT. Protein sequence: CGAREGTDMQYF.

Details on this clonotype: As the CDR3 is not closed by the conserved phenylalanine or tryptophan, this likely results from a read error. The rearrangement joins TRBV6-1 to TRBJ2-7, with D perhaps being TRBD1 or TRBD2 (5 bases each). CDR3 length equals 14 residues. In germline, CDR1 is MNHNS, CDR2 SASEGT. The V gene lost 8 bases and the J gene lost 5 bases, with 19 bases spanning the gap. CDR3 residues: CASCVSGGRDEQYL. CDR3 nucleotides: TGTGCCAGCTGTGTTAGTGGGGGTCGGGACGAGCAGTACTTA.

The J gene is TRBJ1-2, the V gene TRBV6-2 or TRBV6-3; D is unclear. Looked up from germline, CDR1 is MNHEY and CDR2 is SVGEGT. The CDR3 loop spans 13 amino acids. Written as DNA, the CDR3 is TGTGCTAGCTCTGACCACTTTATCTATGGCTACACCTTC. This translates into CASSDHFIYGYTF.

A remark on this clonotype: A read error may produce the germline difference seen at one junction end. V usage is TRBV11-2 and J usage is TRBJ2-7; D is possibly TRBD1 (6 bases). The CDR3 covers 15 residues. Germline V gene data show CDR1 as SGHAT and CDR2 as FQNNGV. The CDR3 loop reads CASSIEGDGSYEQYF. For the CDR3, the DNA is TGTGCCAGCAGCATAGAGGGGGATGGCTCCTACGAGCAGTACTTC.

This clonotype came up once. In DNA form, the CDR3 reads TGTGCCAGCAACCATTCCCAGCATTTT. Translating it yields CASNHSQHF. The V and J genes are TRBV5-4 and TRBJ1-5; D is unresolved. The germline gives CDR1 SGHNT, CDR2 YYREEE (reference sequence). Trimming pared 6 bases from V and 11 bases from J, leaving 6 bases between. The CDR3 has 9 amino acids.

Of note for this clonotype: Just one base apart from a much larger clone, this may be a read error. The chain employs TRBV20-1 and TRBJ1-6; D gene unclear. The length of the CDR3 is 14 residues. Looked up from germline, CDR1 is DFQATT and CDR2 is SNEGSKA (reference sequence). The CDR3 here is CNARTGSESSPLHF. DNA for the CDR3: TGCAATGCTAGAACCGGGTCTGAAAGTTCACCCCTCCACTTT.

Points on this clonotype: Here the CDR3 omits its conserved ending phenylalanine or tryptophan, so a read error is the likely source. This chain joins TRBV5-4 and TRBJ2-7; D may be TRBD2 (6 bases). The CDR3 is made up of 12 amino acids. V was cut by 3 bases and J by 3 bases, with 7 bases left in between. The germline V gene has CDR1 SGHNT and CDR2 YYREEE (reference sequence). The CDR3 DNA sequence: TGTGCCAGCAGCTCGGACTACTACGAGCAGTACTGT. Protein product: CASSSDYYEQYC.

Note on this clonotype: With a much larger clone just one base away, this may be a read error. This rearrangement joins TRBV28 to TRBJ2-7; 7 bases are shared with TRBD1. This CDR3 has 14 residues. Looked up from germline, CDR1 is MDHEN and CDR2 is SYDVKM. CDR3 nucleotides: TGTGCCAGCAGAACGACAGGGAGCTCCCACGAGCAGTACTTC. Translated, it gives CASRTTGSSHEQYF.